A selection of T cell receptor beta chains follows, all from one sample in a study of naive and memory T cell subsets. TCRdb itself ran the UMI-ligation and nested PCR reads through MiXCR, one entry per CDR3 protein. The table shows about 120,000 distinct CDR3 sequences, with 35% to 45% occurring only once. Sample: central memory CD4+ T cells from blood. Every receptor here comes from a human donor in good health. The CDR3 runs from the conserved cysteine through the conserved F or W. The D gene is left open where the match is weak. Size values are once, few and many counts, or a class for expanded clones, and some rows have none.

J gene,D gene,clone size,V gene,CDR3 protein,CDR3 DNA
TRBJ1-5,-,-,TRBV20-1,CSARSARGIQPQHF,TGCAGTGCTAGGAGCGCCAGGGGCATTCAGCCCCAGCATTTT
TRBJ2-2,-,-,TRBV5-8,CASSLFSGTGELFF,TGTGCCAGCAGCTTGTTCAGCGGCACCGGGGAGCTGTTTTTT
TRBJ2-1,-,-,TRBV6-5,CASTAWGPSSYNEQFF,TGTGCCAGCACAGCCTGGGGGCCTAGCTCCTACAATGAGCAGTTCTTC
TRBJ2-1,-,few,TRBV6-1,CASSEVRGIYNEQFF,TGTGCCAGCAGTGAAGTTCGGGGGATCTACAATGAGCAGTTCTTC
TRBJ1-1,-,-,TRBV6-2/TRBV6-3,CASSQFSRTEAFF,TGTGCCAGCAGTCAGTTCTCGAGAACTGAAGCTTTCTTT
TRBJ2-7,-,-,TRBV3-1,CASRATGTTRSYEQYF,TGTGCCAGCAGAGCAACCGGGACAACCCGATCCTACGAGCAGTACTTC
TRBJ2-7,TRBD2,-,TRBV7-9,CASTTRAGYEQYF,TGTGCCAGCACCACTAGAGCGGGGTACGAGCAGTACTTC
TRBJ2-1,-,-,TRBV11-2,CASSLGHPGDEQFF,TGTGCCAGCAGCTTAGGGCATCCTGGGGATGAGCAGTTCTTC
TRBJ1-1,-,-,TRBV12-3/TRBV12-4,CASTKLKTVYTEAFF,TGTGCCAGCACCAAACTCAAAACAGTGTACACTGAAGCTTTCTTT
TRBJ2-5,TRBD1,many,TRBV2,CASRGQGETQYF,TGTGCCAGCAGGGGACAGGGAGAGACCCAGTACTTC
TRBJ1-1,-,many,TRBV10-3,CAITAPGPYTEAFF,TGTGCCATTACGGCACCGGGACCGTACACTGAAGCTTTCTTT
TRBJ2-5,-,-,TRBV20-1,CSAPPWDYQETQYF,TGCAGTGCCCCGCCCTGGGACTACCAAGAGACCCAGTACTTC
TRBJ2-1,TRBD1,many,TRBV29-1,CSVQTGGGVNEQFF,TGCAGCGTGCAGACAGGGGGCGGTGTCAATGAGCAGTTCTTC
TRBJ2-3,TRBD2,-,TRBV29-1,CSVELAGGLDTQYF,TGCAGCGTTGAACTAGCGGGAGGACTAGATACGCAGTATTTT
TRBJ1-6,-,once,TRBV6-5,CASSFRVSHSPLHF,TGTGCCAGCAGTTTCCGGGTCAGCCATTCACCCCTCCACTTT
TRBJ2-6,-,-,TRBV6-5,CASTGISGANVLTF,TGTGCCAGCACGGGAATCTCTGGGGCCAACGTCCTGACTTTC
TRBJ2-7,TRBD2,-,TRBV7-6,CASSLGLAGSNEQYF,TGTGCCAGCAGCTTAGGACTAGCGGGTAGTAACGAGCAGTACTTC
TRBJ1-1,-,-,TRBV4-1,CASSQIGVWNTEAFF,TGCGCCAGCAGCCAAATAGGGGTGTGGAACACTGAAGCTTTCTTT
TRBJ2-6,-,few,TRBV18,CASSPQGDSGANVLTF,TGTGCCAGCTCACCACAAGGTGACTCTGGGGCCAACGTCCTGACTTTC
TRBJ2-7,-,-,TRBV29-1,CSAENRDEQYF,TGCAGCGCTGAAAACAGGGACGAGCAGTACTTC
TRBJ1-5,TRBD1,few,TRBV12-3/TRBV12-4,CASTRGQENQPQHF,TGTGCCAGCACCAGGGGACAGGAGAATCAGCCCCAGCATTTT
TRBJ2-1,TRBD2,-,TRBV11-2,CASSRSLAGPEAQFF,TGTGCCAGCAGCAGGAGCCTAGCGGGGCCCGAGGCCCAGTTCTTC
TRBJ2-7,-,few,TRBV10-3,CAINSGGNEQYF,TGTGCCATCAATTCAGGAGGGAACGAGCAGTACTTC
TRBJ2-1,TRBD2,-,TRBV7-8,CASSPRTRTYNEQFF,TGTGCCAGCAGCCCGAGGACTAGAACCTACAATGAGCAGTTCTTC
TRBJ2-6,-,-,TRBV30,CAWGEEQGVSGANVLTF,TGTGCCTGGGGTGAGGAACAGGGTGTCAGTGGGGCCAACGTCCTGACTTTC
TRBJ2-2,TRBD2,-,TRBV3-1,CASSQGRTSGRYSGELFF,TGTGCCAGCAGCCAAGGTCGGACTAGCGGGAGGTACTCCGGGGAGCTGTTTTTT
TRBJ1-5,TRBD1,-,TRBV2,CASSASGGFQPQHF,TGTGCCAGCAGTGCTTCAGGGGGCTTTCAGCCCCAGCATTTT
TRBJ2-1,-,-,TRBV6-5,CASSYGQNNEQFF,TGTGCCAGCAGTTACGGGCAGAACAATGAGCAGTTCTTC
TRBJ2-7,-,-,TRBV30,CAWSKSVLYEQYF,TGTGCCTGGAGTAAGTCCGTCCTCTACGAGCAGTACTTC
TRBJ2-1,TRBD2,-,TRBV7-2,CASSRAGTSGDEQFF,TGTGCCAGCAGCCGAGCCGGGACTAGCGGGGATGAGCAGTTCTTC
TRBJ2-7,-,few,TRBV20-1,CSAVPGRGTYEQYF,TGCAGTGCCGTCCCGGGACGTGGGACCTACGAGCAGTACTTC
TRBJ2-3,TRBD2,few,TRBV29-1,CSVDSGGTDTQYF,TGCAGCGTTGATAGCGGGGGCACAGATACGCAGTATTTT
TRBJ1-1,-,few,TRBV19,CASSITSWIMNTEAFF,TGTGCCAGTAGTATAACCAGCTGGATCATGAACACTGAAGCTTTCTTT
TRBJ1-5,-,-,TRBV30,CAWAPGLTNPQPQHF,TGTGCCTGGGCTCCGGGTCTCACGAATCCTCAGCCCCAGCATTTT
TRBJ2-3,-,-,TRBV7-8,CASSSAEVADTQYF,TGTGCCAGCAGCTCTGCCGAGGTAGCAGATACGCAGTATTTT
TRBJ2-1,TRBD2,-,TRBV18,CASSPPGGFGREQFF,TGTGCCAGCTCTCCTCCCGGAGGGTTCGGGAGGGAGCAGTTCTTC
TRBJ2-4,-,many,TRBV5-1,CASSYSGGKGNIQYF,TGCGCCAGCAGCTACTCAGGGGGGAAAGGGAACATTCAGTACTTC
TRBJ1-5,-,-,TRBV4-1,CASSWTRDGNQPQHF,TGCGCCAGCAGCTGGACCCGGGACGGCAATCAGCCCCAGCATTTT
TRBJ2-1,TRBD2,-,TRBV7-8,CASSLGTSGNVGEQFF,TGTGCCAGCAGCCTGGGGACTAGCGGTAACGTCGGTGAGCAGTTCTTC
TRBJ1-5,TRBD1,-,TRBV7-8,CASSLARGLVQPQHF,TGTGCCAGCAGCTTAGCGAGGGGGCTGGTTCAGCCCCAGCATTTT
TRBJ2-3,-,-,TRBV9,CASSVATGPGLGAGTDTQYF,TGTGCCAGCAGCGTAGCTACGGGCCCCGGACTGGGAGCGGGCACAGATACGCAGTATTTT
TRBJ2-3,TRBD1,-,TRBV12-3/TRBV12-4,CASSPERDREQYF,TGTGCCAGCAGCCCAGAGCGAGACAGGGAGCAGTATTTT
TRBJ2-1,-,-,TRBV28,CASSLWGVVNEQFF,TGTGCCAGCAGTTTATGGGGGGTGGTGAATGAGCAGTTCTTC
TRBJ2-5,TRBD2,-,TRBV29-1,CSASVAGGETQYF,TGCAGCGCTTCTGTAGCGGGAGGAGAGACCCAGTACTTC
TRBJ2-7,-,-,TRBV28,CASTPAGPPYEQYF,TGTGCCAGCACCCCGGCGGGACCTCCCTACGAGCAGTACTTC
TRBJ2-3,TRBD2,-,TRBV28,CASSPTSGRASQTDTQYF,TGTGCCAGCAGTCCGACGAGCGGGAGGGCCTCTCAGACAGATACGCAGTATTTT
TRBJ1-1,-,-,TRBV27,CTSSLSTVNTEAFF,TGCACCAGCAGTTTATCCACAGTGAACACTGAAGCTTTCTTT
TRBJ2-5,TRBD2,-,TRBV19,CASSRPGTSGSLQETQYF,TGTGCCAGTAGTCGTCCCGGGACTAGCGGGAGTCTCCAAGAGACCCAGTACTTC
TRBJ1-6,-,few,TRBV14,CASSQDQPYSPLHF,TGTGCCAGCAGCCAAGATCAGCCTTATTCACCCCTCCACTTT
TRBJ1-5,TRBD1,few,TRBV9,CASSAGQGNQPQHF,TGTGCCAGCAGCGCAGGACAGGGGAATCAGCCCCAGCATTTT